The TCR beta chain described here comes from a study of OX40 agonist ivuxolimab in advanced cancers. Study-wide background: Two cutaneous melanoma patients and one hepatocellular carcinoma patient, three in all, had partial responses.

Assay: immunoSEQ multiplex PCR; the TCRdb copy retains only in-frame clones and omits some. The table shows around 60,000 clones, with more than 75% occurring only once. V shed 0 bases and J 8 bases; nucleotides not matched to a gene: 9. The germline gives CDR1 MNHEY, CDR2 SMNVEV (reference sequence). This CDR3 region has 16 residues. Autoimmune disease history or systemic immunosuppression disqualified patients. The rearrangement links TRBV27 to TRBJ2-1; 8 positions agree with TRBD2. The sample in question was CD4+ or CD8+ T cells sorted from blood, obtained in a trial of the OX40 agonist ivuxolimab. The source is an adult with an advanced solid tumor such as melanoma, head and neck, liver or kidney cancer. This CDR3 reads CASSLSSAGGGDEQFF. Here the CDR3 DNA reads TGTGCCAGCAGTTTATCGTCTGCGGGAGGAGGTGATGAGCAGTTCTTC.